In this sample, the clone carrying this T cell receptor beta chain turned up a few times. This sample stems from a study of blood T cell repertoires in COVID-19. Study information: T cells, B-cell-depleted T cells, or PBMCs supplied cDNA or gDNA.

Using immunoSEQ multiplex PCR, the repertoire was profiled, and TCRdb retains in-frame clones only, with some absent. The sample shows roughly 200,000 clones, almost 85% of them seen only once. The CDR3 extends over 13 amino acids. The germline V gene encodes CDR1 GTSNPN and CDR2 SVGIG (reference sequence). The V and J ends lost 2 bases and 5 bases, in that order; junction bases with no gene match: 4. This TCR derives from a woman aged 70-85 years with active or convalescent COVID-19. Sequenced input: peripheral blood. This rearrangement joins TRBV30 to TRBJ2-5, with 8 bases that match TRBD1. The CDR3 reads CAWSITGGETQYF. CDR3 in DNA: TGTGCCTGGAGTATAACAGGGGGGGAGACCCAGTACTTC.